This T cell receptor (beta chain) was sequenced for a study of blood T cell repertoires in COVID-19. About the research overall: T cells, B-cell-depleted T cells, or PBMCs provided the cDNA or gDNA that served as material.

Under the authors' procedure: Quantification of nucleated cells was approximated via reference gene primer amplification. Clones were sequenced by immunoSEQ multiplex PCR, and TCRdb holds only the in-frame ones, with some missing. The D gene and trimming were derived from the DNA, and the V and J assignments and clone size from that table. The table has roughly 240,000 clones, 82% seen once; the top ten hold over 3.5%. Deletions cut 2 bases from V and 7 bases from J, with 17 bases between. Germline loops: CDR1 MDHEN, CDR2 SYDVKM. The CDR3 is 16 amino acids. Sequences were obtained from peripheral blood. This receptor was identified in a woman in her seventies with acute or convalescent COVID-19. This rearrangement joins TRBV28 to TRBJ1-4; perhaps TRBD1 as D (5 bases). The CDR3: CASSLPQGVLSEKLFF. The DNA for the CDR3 is TGTGCCAGCAGTTTACCCCAAGGGGTTTTGAGTGAAAAACTGTTTTTT.